The 22 T cell receptor beta chains in this list originate from one sample, sequenced in a study of cytomegalovirus exposure and HLA in healthy donors. The PCR employed 60 Vbeta primers together with 13 Jbeta primers. Sequencing was performed with immunoSEQ multiplex PCR; in TCRdb, only in-frame clones are kept and a portion is missing. Among about 130,000 clones listed, about 72% were seen once. Sequencing used PBMCs. The receptors stem from a female donor in good health and CMV-seronegative.

This clone was detected only a few times. This chain connects TRBV25-1 to TRBJ1-2; D is possibly TRBD1 (6 bases). This CDR3 is built from 14 residues. Germline V CDR1 and CDR2: MGHDK, SYGVNS. V was cut by 1 base and J by 5 bases, with 11 bases left in between. CDR3 bases: TGTGCCAGCAGTGAATCTGAGGACAGTTATGGCTACACCTTC. Translated: CASSESEDSYGYTF.

CDR3 DNA: TGTGCCAGCAGCCCGCCGGCGACAGGGGCTAATGAAAAACTGTTTTTT. It specifies CASSPPATGANEKLFF. The chain recombines TRBV4-2 with TRBJ1-4, with 8 bases matching TRBD1. Trimming at V came to 4 bases and at J to 3 bases, leaving 7 bases not matched to a gene. Germline V gene lookup returns CDR1 LGHNA and CDR2 YNFKEQ. This CDR3 is 16 amino acids long.

The V and J genes are TRBV7-8 and TRBJ2-1; 9 bases align to TRBD2. There are 16 residues in the CDR3. Trimming at V came to 4 bases and at J to 4 bases, leaving 8 bases not matched to a gene. The germline gives CDR1 SGHVS, CDR2 FQNEAQ. CDR3: CASSSSIAGAYNEQFF. The CDR3 bases are TGTGCCAGCAGCTCCTCTATAGCGGGAGCATACAATGAGCAGTTCTTC.

The rearrangement links TRBV2 to TRBJ2-7; perhaps TRBD2 as D (6 bases). Trimming left V 1 base short and J 3 bases short, with 19 bases between. Germline loops: CDR1 SNHLY, CDR2 FYNNEI. This CDR3 has 17 amino acids. CDR3 sequence reads: CASSEGPPSAGYYEQYF. CDR3 sequence (DNA): TGTGCCAGCAGTGAAGGCCCCCCTAGCGCAGGCTACTACGAGCAGTACTTC.

This clone has more than one count but fewer than ten. The DNA for the CDR3 is TGTGCCAGCAGTCCGAGTGCAGGAGGATACGCCTACGAGCAGTACTTC. This encodes CASSPSAGGYAYEQYF. The chain links TRBV27 to TRBJ2-7; possible D gene TRBD2, 5 bases. V was pared by 5 bases and J by 2 bases, with 19 bases between. CDR1 and CDR2 from the germline V gene are MNHEY and SMNVEV (reference sequence). This CDR3 region has 16 residues.

V is TRBV5-1 and J is TRBJ2-1, with 12 nucleotides matching TRBD1. Germline CDR1 and CDR2: SGHRS and YFSETQ. CDR3 size: 15 residues. J lost 5 bases, V lost 5 bases, and 5 bases had no gene match. The CDR3 here is CASSRGQGANNEQFF. The CDR3 DNA reads as TGCGCCAGCAGTCGGGGACAGGGGGCTAACAATGAGCAGTTCTTC.

The rearrangement joins TRBV7-8 to TRBJ2-1; D might be TRBD2 (5 bases). The ends were cut back, 3 bases at V and 9 bases at J, with 9 bases in the middle. The CDR3 runs to 12 residues. Germline V gene data show CDR1 as SGHVS and CDR2 as FQNEAQ. The CDR3 coding sequence is TGTGCCAGCAGCTTCCTCGAGGGTGAGCAGTTCTTC. It yields the protein CASSFLEGEQFF.

CDR3 nucleotide sequence: TGTGCCAGTAGTAGACCCAGGGAGACCCAGTACTTC. Its protein product is CASSRPRETQYF. The chain uses TRBV19 and TRBJ2-5; no clear D. Germline V gene data show CDR1 as LNHDA and CDR2 as SQIVND (reference sequence). The CDR3 has 12 residues. Trimming shortened V by 4 bases and J by 5 bases, and 8 bases separated the two germline ends.

The V call is TRBV5-4, the J call TRBJ2-5; 8 bases agree with TRBD2. The V gene's germline CDR1 is SGHNT and CDR2 YYREEE (reference sequence). The CDR3 totals 14 residues. Germline trimming cut 0 bases from V and 5 bases from J; bases unmatched to any gene: 3. This chain's CDR3 is CASSLGTSSETQYF. The CDR3 nucleotides are TGTGCCAGCAGCTTGGGGACTAGCAGTGAGACCCAGTACTTC.

This chain links TRBV6-6 with TRBJ1-1; 7 bases are shared with TRBD1. V shed 10 bases, J shed 3 bases, and the junction held 11 bases outside the gene matches. The CDR3 spans 14 residues. Per the germline V gene, CDR1 is MNHNY and CDR2 is SVGAGI (reference sequence). CDR3 sequence (DNA): TGTGCCACCCACGTTACGGGACAGCACACTGAAGCTTTCTTT. It is translated as CATHVTGQHTEAFF.

This chain joins TRBV28 and TRBJ1-2; TRBD1 matches 9 bases. This CDR3 is built from 14 residues. Germline loops: CDR1 MDHEN, CDR2 SYDVKM. V was clipped by 4 bases and J by 2 bases; unmatched bases: 2. The CDR3 sequence: CASSYRGLNYGYTF. CDR3 DNA sequence: TGTGCCAGCAGTTACAGGGGGCTAAACTATGGCTACACCTTC.

V usage is TRBV27 and J usage is TRBJ2-3; no clear D. V shed 6 bases and J shed 2 bases, with 9 bases lying between them. Germline V lookup: CDR1 MNHEY, CDR2 SMNVEV (reference sequence). The CDR3 covers 13 residues. CDR3 DNA: TGTGCCAGCAGCTTCGCCTACACAGATACGCAGTATTTT. The encoded protein is CASSFAYTDTQYF.

V is TRBV7-2 and J is TRBJ2-7; 13 bases match TRBD2. The CDR3 runs 14 residues. V gave up 5 bases and J gave up 5 bases; unmatched junction bases: 3. Germline V gene sequence: CDR1 SGHTA, CDR2 FQGNSA. CDR3 amino acids: CASSLLAGGNEQYF. CDR3 DNA sequence: TGTGCCAGCAGCCTACTAGCGGGAGGGAACGAGCAGTACTTC. Full variable domain (missing parts from reference TRBV7-2 and TRBJ2-7): GAGVSQSPSNKVTEKGKDVELRCDPISGHTALYWYRQSLGQGLEFLIYFQGNSAPDKSGLPSDRFSAERTGGSVSTLTIQRTQQEDSAVYLCASSLLAGGNEQYFGPGTRLTVT.

This clone was seen only once. The rearrangement links TRBV28 to TRBJ2-5; TRBD1 agrees at 7 bases. Germline trimming cut 7 bases from V and 2 bases from J; bases unmatched to any gene: 4. Germline V lookup: CDR1 MDHEN, CDR2 SYDVKM. The CDR3 runs to 13 residues. The CDR3 DNA follows: TGTGCCAGCACTGGGACAGAGCAAGAGACCCAGTACTTC. As protein: CASTGTEQETQYF.

The gene calls are TRBV5-1 and TRBJ2-1; D is perhaps TRBD2 (5 bases). CDR1 is SGHRS, CDR2 YFSETQ, per germline. The CDR3 extends over 14 amino acids. Between the trimmed V and J ends, which lost 4 bases and 4 bases, there was a span of 12 bases. DNA of the CDR3: TGCGCCAGCAGCGGCAGCGGAGATTACAATGAGCAGTTCTTC. Protein sequence: CASSGSGDYNEQFF.

The chain has TRBV28 and TRBJ1-2; 9 bases agree with TRBD1. The CDR3 is 15 amino acids. Losses at the gene ends were 2 bases for V and 6 bases for J; bases not matched to a gene: 7. Per germline, CDR1 MDHEN and CDR2 SYDVKM. This chain's CDR3 is CASSLTGGIHHGYTF. The DNA of the CDR3 is TGTGCCAGCAGTTTAACAGGGGGCATTCATCATGGCTACACCTTC.

This clone was seen only a few times. Other DNA sequences in the sample encode the same CDR3. CDR3 nucleotides: TGTGCCAGCAGAGACCGGGGGAACACTGAAGCTTTCTTT. It translates to CASRDRGNTEAFF. V is TRBV6-1 and J is TRBJ1-1; no reliable D call. The ends were cut back, 6 bases at V and 1 base at J, with 9 bases in the middle. CDR3 length: 13 amino acids. Germline lookup yields CDR1 MNHNS and CDR2 SASEGT.

Only a few counts were recorded for this clone. The chain uses TRBV27 and TRBJ2-3; the match to TRBD1 covers 7 bases. V shed 5 bases and J 0 bases; nucleotides not matched to a gene: 14. The CDR3 consists of 18 residues. Germline V gene sequence: CDR1 MNHEY, CDR2 SMNVEV (reference sequence). This CDR3 reads CASSKTGYGASSTDTQYF. CDR3 in DNA: TGTGCCAGCAGTAAGACAGGGTACGGCGCCTCTAGCACAGATACGCAGTATTTT.

This chain joins TRBV27 and TRBJ1-2; tentatively, D is TRBD1 (6 bases). CDR3 length: 12 residues. The germline V gene encodes CDR1 MNHEY and CDR2 SMNVEV (reference sequence). The CDR3 sequence: CVQGFRVYGYTF. As DNA, the CDR3 is TGTGTACAGGGCTTTCGGGTTTATGGCTACACCTTC.

Only a few counts were recorded for this clone. This chain links TRBV11-3 with TRBJ1-2, with 9 bases lining up with TRBD1. The CDR3 sequence is 15 residues long. Germline values: CDR1 SGHNT, CDR2 YENEEA. Trimming at V came to 5 bases and at J to 8 bases, leaving 12 bases not matched to a gene. The CDR3 DNA is TGTGCCAGCAGCACACTATACAGGGGGCGCGGGGGCTACACCTTC. As protein: CASSTLYRGRGGYTF.

V gene TRBV28 combines with J gene TRBJ2-7; tentative D call: TRBD1 (6 bases). V shed 2 bases and J shed 3 bases, with 8 bases lying between them. Germline V gene data show CDR1 as MDHEN and CDR2 as SYDVKM. This CDR3 has 13 amino acids. In DNA, the CDR3 is TGTGCCAGCAGTTTACGACAGGTCTACGAGCAGTACTTC. Translating gives CASSLRQVYEQYF.

V usage is TRBV5-4 and J usage is TRBJ2-1, with 8 bases aligning to TRBD1. The ends lost 4 bases at V and 3 bases at J; junction bases unmatched: 6. Germline V gene sequence: CDR1 SGHNT, CDR2 YYREEE (reference sequence). This CDR3 comprises 15 residues. This CDR3 is CASSAGTGDYNEQFF. The CDR3 DNA follows: TGTGCCAGCAGCGCCGGGACAGGTGACTACAATGAGCAGTTCTTC. Supplemented by reference TRBV5-4 and TRBJ2-1, the full variable domain reads ETGVTQSPTHLIKTRGQQVTLRCSSQSGHNTVSWYQQALGQGPQFIFQYYREEENGRGNFPPRFSGLQFPNYSSELNVNALELDDSALYLCASSAGTGDYNEQFFGPGTRLTVL.